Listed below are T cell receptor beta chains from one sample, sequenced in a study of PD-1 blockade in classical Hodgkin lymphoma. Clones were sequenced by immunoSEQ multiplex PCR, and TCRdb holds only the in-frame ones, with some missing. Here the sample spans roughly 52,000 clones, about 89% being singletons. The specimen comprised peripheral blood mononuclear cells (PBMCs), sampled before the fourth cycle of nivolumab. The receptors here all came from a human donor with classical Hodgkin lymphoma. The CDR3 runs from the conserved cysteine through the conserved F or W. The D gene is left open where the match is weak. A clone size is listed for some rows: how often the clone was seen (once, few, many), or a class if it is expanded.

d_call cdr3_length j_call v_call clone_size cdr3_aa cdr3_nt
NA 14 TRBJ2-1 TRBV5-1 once CASSFGGPHNEQFF TGCGCCAGCAGCTTCGGGGGCCCCCACAATGAGCAGTTCTTC
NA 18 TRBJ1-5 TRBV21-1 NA CASSKEELPGGGNQPQHF TGTGCCAGCAGCAAAGAGGAGCTACCCGGAGGCGGCAATCAGCCCCAGCATTTT
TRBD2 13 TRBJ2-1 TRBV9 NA CASSPGTSGFQFF TGTGCCAGCAGCCCGGGGACTAGCGGGTTTCAGTTCTTC
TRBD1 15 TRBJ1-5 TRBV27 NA CASSPSTGARQPQHF TGTGCCAGCAGCCCCTCTACAGGGGCGCGACAGCCCCAGCATTTT
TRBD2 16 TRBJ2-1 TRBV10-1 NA CASSESLAGFYNEQFF TGCGCCAGCAGTGAGTCCTTAGCGGGATTCTACAATGAGCAGTTCTTC
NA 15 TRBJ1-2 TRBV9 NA CASNGGRGSNYGYTF TGTGCCAGCAATGGGGGACGGGGTTCGAACTATGGCTACACCTTC
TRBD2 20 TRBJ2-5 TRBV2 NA CASSGGTSGGAVLNRETQYF TGTGCCAGCAGCGGTGGGACTAGCGGGGGGGCCGTCTTGAATAGAGAGACCCAGTACTTC
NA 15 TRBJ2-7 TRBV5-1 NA CASSLGPGSSYEQYF TGCGCCAGCAGCTTGGGGCCAGGCAGCTCCTACGAGCAGTACTTC
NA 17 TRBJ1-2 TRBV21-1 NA CASNPRGGFTGVYGYTF TGTGCCAGCAATCCAAGGGGGGGTTTTACAGGGGTATATGGCTACACCTTC
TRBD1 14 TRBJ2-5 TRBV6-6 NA CASTRGQSQETQYF TGTGCCAGCACCAGGGGACAGAGCCAAGAGACCCAGTACTTC
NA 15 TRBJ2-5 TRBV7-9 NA CASSLLVGYAETQYF TGTGCCAGCAGCCTCCTAGTGGGATACGCAGAGACCCAGTACTTC
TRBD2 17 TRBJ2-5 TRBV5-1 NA CASSLGLAGTLQETQYF TGCGCCAGCAGCTTGGGACTAGCGGGAACCCTCCAAGAGACCCAGTACTTC
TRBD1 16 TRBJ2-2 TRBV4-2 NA CASSQGTGMGTGELFF TGTGCCAGCAGCCAAGGGACAGGGATGGGCACCGGGGAGCTGTTTTTT
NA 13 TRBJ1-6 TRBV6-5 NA CASSYSSGSPLHF TGTGCCAGCAGTTACTCGTCGGGTTCACCCCTCCACTTT
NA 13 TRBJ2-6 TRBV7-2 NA CASAWAGANVLTF TGTGCCAGCGCTTGGGCTGGGGCCAACGTCCTGACTTTC
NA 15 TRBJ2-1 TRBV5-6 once CASSLGTGSYNEQFF TGTGCCAGCAGCTTGGGCACCGGCTCCTACAATGAGCAGTTCTTC
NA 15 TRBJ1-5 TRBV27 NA CASSLSQGPNQPQHF TGTGCCAGCAGTCTCTCACAGGGCCCCAATCAGCCCCAGCATTTT
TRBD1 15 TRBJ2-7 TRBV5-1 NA CASSPSGTGGYEQYF TGCGCCAGCAGCCCCTCCGGGACAGGGGGCTACGAGCAGTACTTC
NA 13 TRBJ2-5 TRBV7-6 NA CASSLSSQETQYF TGTGCCAGCAGCCTCAGTTCACAAGAGACCCAGTACTTC
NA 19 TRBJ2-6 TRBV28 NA CASSLVVEGGTAGANVLTF TGTGCCAGCAGTTTAGTTGTGGAGGGGGGAACTGCTGGGGCCAACGTCCTGACTTTC
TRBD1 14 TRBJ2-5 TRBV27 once CASSFLTGSETQYF TGTGCCAGCAGTTTTCTGACAGGGTCAGAGACCCAGTACTTC
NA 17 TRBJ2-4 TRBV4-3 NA CASSQDFAGLGKNIQYF TGCGCCAGCAGCCAAGATTTCGCAGGGTTAGGCAAAAACATTCAGTACTTC
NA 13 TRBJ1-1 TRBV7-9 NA CASSQTKNTEAFF TGTGCCAGCAGCCAAACCAAGAACACTGAAGCTTTCTTT
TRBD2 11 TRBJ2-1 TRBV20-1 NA CSALTSGGRFF TGCAGTGCCCTTACTAGCGGGGGGAGGTTCTTC
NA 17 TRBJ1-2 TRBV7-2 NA CASSLGTAVARGYGYTF TGTGCCAGCAGCTTAGGGACCGCGGTGGCCAGGGGCTATGGCTACACCTTC
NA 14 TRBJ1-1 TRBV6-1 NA CASSVGGQHTEAFF TGTGCCAGCAGTGTCGGAGGGCAGCACACTGAAGCTTTCTTT
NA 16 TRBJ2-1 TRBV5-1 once CASSLVIQQGGNEQFF TGCGCCAGCAGCTTAGTTATCCAACAGGGTGGGAATGAGCAGTTCTTC
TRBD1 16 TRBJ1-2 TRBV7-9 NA CASSLELTGGNYGYTF TGTGCCAGCAGCTTAGAACTGACAGGGGGTAACTATGGCTACACCTTC
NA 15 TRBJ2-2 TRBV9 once CASSVDGHNTGELFF TGTGCCAGCAGCGTAGACGGACATAACACCGGGGAGCTGTTTTTT
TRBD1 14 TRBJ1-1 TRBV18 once CASSPMDRAGRAFF TGTGCCAGCTCACCGATGGACAGGGCCGGGAGAGCTTTCTTT
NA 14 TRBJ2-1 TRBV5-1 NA CASSLVGGRDEQFF TGCGCCAGCAGCTTGGTGGGGGGTAGGGATGAGCAGTTCTTC
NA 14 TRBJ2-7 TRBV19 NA CASRRGFQDYEQYF TGTGCCAGTAGGAGGGGGTTCCAGGATTACGAGCAGTACTTC
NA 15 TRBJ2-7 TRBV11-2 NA CASSPQGNPSYEQYF TGTGCCAGCAGCCCCCAAGGGAACCCGTCCTACGAGCAGTACTTC
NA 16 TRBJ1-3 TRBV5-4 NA CASSPTTAGSGNTIYF TGTGCCAGCAGCCCAACGACTGCCGGCTCTGGAAACACCATATATTTT
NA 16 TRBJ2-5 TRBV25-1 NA CASSEYLGGSEETQYF TGTGCCAGCAGTGAATACTTGGGCGGGTCGGAGGAGACCCAGTACTTC
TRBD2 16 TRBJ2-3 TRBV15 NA CATSRDRLGLGDTQYF TGTGCCACCAGCAGAGATCGGCTAGGACTAGGGGATACGCAGTATTTT
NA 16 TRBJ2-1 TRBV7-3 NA CASSLTADSSYNEQFF TGTGCCAGCAGCTTAACGGCGGATAGCTCCTACAATGAGCAGTTCTTC
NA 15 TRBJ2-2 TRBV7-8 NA CASSPNLGGTGELFF TGTGCCAGCAGCCCGAACCTTGGCGGCACCGGGGAGCTGTTTTTT
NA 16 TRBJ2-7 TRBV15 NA CATSRDSSAYSYEQYF TGTGCCACCAGCAGAGATTCCTCCGCCTACTCCTACGAGCAGTACTTC
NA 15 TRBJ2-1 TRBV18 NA CASSPPWDGYNEQFF TGTGCCAGCTCACCACCGTGGGACGGCTACAATGAGCAGTTCTTC
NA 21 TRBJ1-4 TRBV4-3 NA CASSQDNILGPHQANYEKLFF TGCGCCAGCAGCCAAGATAATATCCTGGGGCCGCATCAAGCAAACTACGAAAAACTGTTTTTT
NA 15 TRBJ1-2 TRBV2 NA CASSEVPSGTDGYTF TGTGCCAGCAGTGAAGTTCCAAGCGGGACGGACGGCTACACCTTC